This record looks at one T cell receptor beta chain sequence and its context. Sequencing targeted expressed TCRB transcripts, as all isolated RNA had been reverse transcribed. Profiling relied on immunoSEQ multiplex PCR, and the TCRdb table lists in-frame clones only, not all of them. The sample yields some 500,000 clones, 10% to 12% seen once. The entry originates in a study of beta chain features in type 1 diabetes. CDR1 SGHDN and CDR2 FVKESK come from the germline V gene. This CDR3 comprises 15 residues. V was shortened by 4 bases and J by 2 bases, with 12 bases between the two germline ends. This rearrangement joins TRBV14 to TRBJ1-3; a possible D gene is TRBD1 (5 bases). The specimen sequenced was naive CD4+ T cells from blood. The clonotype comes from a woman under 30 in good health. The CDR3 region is CASSPRGFAGNTIYF. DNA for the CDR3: TGTGCCAGCAGCCCGAGGGGTTTCGCTGGAAACACCATATATTTT.